This T cell receptor beta chain derives from a study of T cell responses to AZD1222 COVID-19 vaccine. It was second doses at about 4 or about 12 weeks that were pooled. Clones were read by immunoSEQ multiplex PCR, and TCRdb kept only the in-frame ones, dropping some. Seen here are fewer than 70,000 clones, around 80% observed once, and the top ten hold less than 4%. Per the germline V gene, CDR1 is SGHAT and CDR2 is FQNNGV. Trimming cost V 5 bases and J 4 bases, with 15 bases left between them. This CDR3 region has 14 residues. V is TRBV11-2 and J is TRBJ2-7; tentative D call: TRBD2 (6 bases). The clonotype originates from an adult who received the AZD1222 COVID-19 vaccine. The specimen was peripheral blood, collected 28 days after the second AZD1222 dose. Here the CDR3 DNA reads TGTGCCAGCAGCCCCCCGTCGGGGACTTACGAGCAGTACTTC. It encodes CASSPPSGTYEQYF.